The T cell receptor (beta chain) described here comes from a study of blood T cell repertoires in COVID-19. In the study overall: Acute-phase and convalescent COVID-19 samples originated in the United States, Italy and Spain. The cDNA or gDNA used as material had been derived from T cells, B-cell-depleted T cells, or PBMCs.

As handled by the study authors: Researchers report that nucleated cell counts were estimated from reference gene primer amplification. TCRdb's table, derived via immunoSEQ multiplex PCR, lists solely in-frame clones and lacks some. The DNA was the basis for D and trimming; V, J and clone size are from that table. The sample has around 46,000 clones; approximately 83% are singletons. The germline gives CDR1 SGHKS, CDR2 YYEKEE (reference sequence). CDR3 size: 15 residues. The V segment lost 3 bases and the J segment 4 bases; nucleotides outside the gene matches: 7. During active infection, Seattle patients enrolled and were then monitored through disease.

The J gene is TRBJ1-2, the V gene TRBV5-5; TRBD1 agrees at 9 bases. This TCR derives from a woman of 80 years or more with COVID-19, enrolled during active disease. The source material was peripheral blood. CDR3 bases: TGTGCCAGCAGCTCACAGGGGGCATCAAGCTATGGCTACACCTTC. As protein: CASSSQGASSYGYTF.